This entry lists 27 T cell receptor beta chains sequenced from one sample in a study of blood T cell repertoires in COVID-19. Method: immunoSEQ multiplex PCR; TCRdb's copy keeps in-frame clones and lacks some. The sample yields 100,000 to 150,000 clones, approximately 83% seen once. Sequenced material: peripheral blood. The receptors were sampled from a woman in her fifties or sixties with acute or convalescent COVID-19.

Only one count was recorded for this clone. The gene calls are TRBV28 and TRBJ1-5; TRBD1 is a possible D gene (6 bases). Looked up from germline, CDR1 is MDHEN and CDR2 is SYDVKM. CDR3 length: 14 residues. V gave up 5 bases and J gave up 5 bases, with 13 bases separating them. The CDR3 DNA reads as TGTGCCAGCAGTATACAGGGTTCCCATCAGCCCCAGCATTTT. Translated, it gives CASSIQGSHQPQHF.

This chain links TRBV19 with TRBJ1-2; TRBD1 is a possible D gene (6 bases). V lost 0 bases and J 2 bases, leaving 10 bases between the germline ends. The CDR3 runs to 15 residues. The germline V gene encodes CDR1 LNHDA and CDR2 SQIVND (reference sequence). The CDR3 region has the DNA TGTGCCAGTAGTATAGAAGCAGGGGCAAACTATGGCTACACCTTC. This sequence encodes CASSIEAGANYGYTF.

This clone was picked up one time. The CDR3 sequence is CASSAQDRGQDTQYF. CDR3 in DNA: TGTGCCAGCAGCGCCCAGGACAGGGGGCAGGATACGCAGTATTTT. The chain combines TRBV5-4 with TRBJ2-3; 11 bases line up with TRBD1. The CDR3 totals 15 residues. Losses at the gene ends were 4 bases for V and 6 bases for J; bases not matched to a gene: 7. CDR1 and CDR2 from the germline V gene are SGHNT and YYREEE (reference sequence).

The rearrangement links TRBV30 to TRBJ2-3; TRBD1 matches 10 bases. CDR3 length: 16 amino acids. The V segment lost 2 bases and the J segment 0 bases; nucleotides outside the gene matches: 5. Per germline, CDR1 GTSNPN and CDR2 SVGIG (reference sequence). The CDR3 DNA is TGTGCCTGGAGTTACGGGACAGGGGTTAGCACAGATACGCAGTATTTT. Protein product: CAWSYGTGVSTDTQYF.

The chain recombines TRBV27 with TRBJ1-2; D is possibly TRBD1 (6 bases). Trimming left V 6 bases short and J 7 bases short, with 18 bases between. The CDR3 has 14 amino acids. Germline assignment: CDR1 MNHEY and CDR2 SMNVEV (reference sequence). The chain's CDR3 is CASRGGQGTFGYTF. DNA for the CDR3: TGTGCCAGCAGGGGTGGTCAGGGGACCTTTGGCTACACCTTC.

The chain has TRBV29-1 and TRBJ2-6, with TRBD1 matching 7 bases. The CDR3 contains 19 residues. After removal of 0 bases from V and 0 bases from J, the junction contained 11 bases not matched to a gene. The germline gives CDR1 SQVTM, CDR2 ANQGSEA. CDR3: CSVEDPGDSLFSGANVLTF. The CDR3 DNA follows: TGCAGCGTTGAAGATCCTGGGGACAGTTTGTTCTCTGGGGCCAACGTCCTGACTTTC.

J is TRBJ1-4 and V is TRBV12-5; possible D gene TRBD1, 6 bases. The V end lost 6 bases, the J end lost 8 bases, and 22 bases lay between the germline ends. The CDR3 extends over 16 amino acids. Germline CDR1 reads LGHNT; CDR2 reads FRNRAP. The CDR3: CASGKPQGTTMEKLFF. The CDR3 DNA sequence: TGTGCTAGTGGCAAACCTCAGGGGACTACTATGGAAAAACTGTTTTTT.

This sequence joins TRBV5-5 and TRBJ1-6; D remains unclear. V was pared by 1 base and J by 0 bases, with 5 bases between. The germline V gene encodes CDR1 SGHKS and CDR2 YYEKEE (reference sequence). The CDR3 contains 15 residues. The CDR3 DNA follows: TGTGCCAGCAGCTTGAGGAGCTCCTATAATTCACCCCTCCACTTT. Its translation is CASSLRSSYNSPLHF.

V gene TRBV7-9 combines with J gene TRBJ2-3, with TRBD1 as a possible D gene (6 bases). CDR3 length equals 15 residues. Germline values: CDR1 SEHNR, CDR2 FQNEAQ (reference sequence). V was shortened by 4 bases and J by 2 bases, with 13 bases between the two germline ends. The CDR3 nucleotides are TGTGCCAGCAGCTCCTGGACAGAATCCACAGATACGCAGTATTTT. Translation: CASSSWTESTDTQYF.

In DNA form, the CDR3 reads TGTGCCAGCAGCCGAATGGGGGGGACAGGTCCATTTCGGAGCAATCAGCCCCAGCATTTT. The encoded protein is CASSRMGGTGPFRSNQPQHF. The V gene is TRBV6-6, the J gene TRBJ1-5, with 8 bases aligning to TRBD1. V lost 6 bases to trimming and J lost 1 base; unmatched junction nucleotides: 20. CDR1 and CDR2 from the germline V gene are MNHNY and SVGAGI (reference sequence). The CDR3 runs 20 residues.

CDR3 region: CASSEANSIVSGNTIYF. The CDR3 region has the DNA TGTGCCAGCAGTGAAGCGAACTCCATAGTCTCTGGAAACACCATATATTTT. The V gene is TRBV6-1, the J gene TRBJ1-3, with D hard to call. The V gene's germline CDR1 is MNHNS and CDR2 SASEGT. This CDR3 is built from 17 residues. V was cut by 0 bases and J by 0 bases, with 12 bases left in between.

The V gene is TRBV2, the J gene TRBJ1-1; D possibly corresponds to TRBD1 (5 bases). The CDR3 is made up of 16 amino acids. Trimming shortened V by 6 bases and J by 1 base, and 18 bases separated the two germline ends. Germline assignment: CDR1 SNHLY and CDR2 FYNNEI. The CDR3, as DNA: TGTGCCAGCAGCCAACCCCATGGGAGGGGGAACACTGAAGCTTTCTTT. Amino acid sequence: CASSQPHGRGNTEAFF.

The J gene is TRBJ2-3, the V gene TRBV7-2, with 13 nucleotides matching TRBD2. Per germline, CDR1 SGHTA and CDR2 FQGNSA. The CDR3 spans 16 residues. V shed 5 bases, J shed 2 bases, and the junction held 4 bases outside the gene matches. The CDR3 sequence is CASSPTSGGATDTQYF. The CDR3 coding sequence is TGTGCCAGCAGCCCAACTAGCGGGGGGGCCACAGATACGCAGTATTTT. The full variable domain, rest sourced from reference TRBV7-2 and TRBJ2-3, is GAGVSQSPSNKVTEKGKDVELRCDPISGHTALYWYRQSLGQGLEFLIYFQGNSAPDKSGLPSDRFSAERTGGSVSTLTIQRTQQEDSAVYLCASSPTSGGATDTQYFGPGTRLTVL.

J is TRBJ2-1 and V is TRBV12-3 or TRBV12-4; TRBD1 agrees at 7 bases. V shed 5 bases, J shed 14 bases, and the junction held 9 bases outside the gene matches. The length of the CDR3 is 12 residues. The CDR3 nucleotides read TGTGCCAGCAGTGACAGGGTCAAAGGGGAGTTCTTC. The encoded protein is CASSDRVKGEFF.

This chain uses TRBV15 with TRBJ1-1, with D maybe TRBD1 (6 bases). CDR3 size: 15 residues. Germline CDR1 reads LNHNV; CDR2 reads YYDKDF (reference sequence). Trimming removed 0 bases at V and 0 bases at J, with 8 bases between. The CDR3 loop reads CATSRDRGLNTEAFF. As DNA, the CDR3 is TGTGCCACCAGCAGAGACAGGGGCTTGAACACTGAAGCTTTCTTT.

The chain uses TRBV21-1 and TRBJ1-6; no check of the table's D call, TRBD1, against the DNA was made. TRBV21-1 is reported as a pseudogene. This CDR3 is built from 21 residues. The CDR3 sequence: CASSVTNQGRGSHRPNSPLHF. The CDR3, as DNA: TGTGCCAGCAGCGTTACGAACCAGGGAAGGGGCTCCCACCGGCCTAATTCACCCCTCCACTTT.

The chain uses TRBV9 and TRBJ1-1; D perhaps matches TRBD1 (5 bases). Germline V gene data show CDR1 as SGDLS and CDR2 as YYNGEE. V was cut by 0 bases and J by 0 bases, with 12 bases left in between. This CDR3 has 16 residues. CDR3 residues: CASSVAAQDMNTEAFF. CDR3 in DNA: TGTGCCAGCAGCGTAGCCGCCCAGGACATGAACACTGAAGCTTTCTTT.

This clone was counted between two and nine times. This chain uses TRBV28 with TRBJ1-6, with 9 bases identical to TRBD1. CDR1 is MDHEN, CDR2 SYDVKM, per germline. This CDR3 region has 16 residues. Trimming cost V 3 bases and J 5 bases; bases outside gene matches: 5. The CDR3 reads CASSFGTGLNNSPLHF. In nucleotides, the CDR3 is TGTGCCAGCAGTTTTGGGACAGGGTTAAATAATTCACCCCTCCACTTT. Full variable domain (missing parts from reference TRBV28 and TRBJ1-6): DVKVTQSSRYLVKRTGEKVFLECVQDMDHENMFWYRQDPGLGLRLIYFSYDVKMKEKGDIPEGYSVSREKKERFSLILESASTNQTSMYLCASSFGTGLNNSPLHFGNGTRLTVT.

The rearrangement links TRBV10-2 to TRBJ1-1, with TRBD1 matching 8 bases. The germline CDR1 and CDR2 sequences are WSHSY and SAAADI. J was trimmed by 1 base and V by 5 bases; bases with no gene match: 3. CDR3 length: 14 residues. As DNA, the CDR3 is TGCGCCAGCAGTATCGGGACAGGGAACACTGAAGCTTTCTTT. Its protein is CASSIGTGNTEAFF.

The V and J genes are TRBV19 and TRBJ2-2; perhaps TRBD2 as D (6 bases). The CDR3 spans 15 residues. Per the germline V gene, CDR1 is LNHDA and CDR2 is SQIVND (reference sequence). V was pared by 1 base and J by 4 bases, with 10 bases between. In DNA, the CDR3 is TGTGCCAGTAGTATAGTAGGGAGGCGCACCGGGGAGCTGTTTTTT. Amino acid sequence: CASSIVGRRTGELFF.

V and J are TRBV7-9 and TRBJ1-1; 12 nucleotides line up with TRBD1. V lost 4 bases, J lost 8 bases, and 8 bases stayed unmatched. This CDR3 comprises 15 residues. Germline lookup yields CDR1 SEHNR and CDR2 FQNEAQ (reference sequence). CDR3 in amino acids: CASSSPGQGALEAFF. The CDR3 nucleotides read TGTGCCAGCAGCTCCCCGGGACAGGGGGCTTTGGAAGCTTTCTTT. The full variable domain, in which reference TRBV7-9 and TRBJ1-1 provide the parts outside the CDR3, is DTGVSQNPRHKITKRGQNVTFRCDPISEHNRLYWYRQTLGQGPEFLTYFQNEAQLEKSRLLSDRFSAERPKGSFSTLEIQRTEQGDSAMYLCASSSPGQGALEAFFGQGTRLTVV.

This clone was counted a few times. The chain combines TRBV10-2 with TRBJ2-7; 8 bases fit TRBD1. Germline CDR1 WSHSY, CDR2 SAAADI. This CDR3 contains 14 residues. Unmatched junction bases numbered 7, after V lost 3 bases and J lost 6 bases. The CDR3 is CASSDRTGLTEQYF. CDR3 bases: TGCGCCAGCAGTGATAGGACAGGGTTAACCGAGCAGTACTTC.

The chain couples TRBV7-2 to TRBJ1-4, with D perhaps matching TRBD1 (5 bases). Looked up from germline, CDR1 is SGHTA and CDR2 is FQGNSA. V lost 5 bases and J 4 bases, leaving 14 bases between the germline ends. The CDR3 is 15 residues long. The CDR3 spells CASSTSGQRNEKLFF. The DNA for the CDR3 is TGTGCCAGCAGCACGTCAGGGCAGCGTAATGAAAAACTGTTTTTT.

V and J are TRBV7-3 and TRBJ2-1; TRBD2 matches 10 bases. Germline CDR1 SGHTA, CDR2 FQGTGA. Trimming at V came to 5 bases and at J to 3 bases, leaving 7 bases not matched to a gene. This CDR3 region has 16 residues. The CDR3 reads CASSPRSGGLYNEQFF. CDR3 in DNA: TGTGCCAGCAGCCCGCGTAGCGGGGGGCTCTACAATGAGCAGTTCTTC.

The chain employs TRBV5-6 and TRBJ2-5; D perhaps matches TRBD1 (5 bases). The CDR3 runs 13 residues. V was pared by 0 bases and J by 8 bases, with 11 bases between. Germline V gene lookup returns CDR1 SGHDT and CDR2 YYEEEE. The CDR3 DNA follows: TGTGCCAGCAGCTTGGCCTTCAGGGAAACCCAGTACTTC. Amino acids: CASSLAFRETQYF.

V is TRBV25-1 and J is TRBJ1-6, with 10 bases identical to TRBD1. The CDR3 length is 17 residues. J gave up 3 bases and V 3 bases, and 5 bases lay outside the gene matches. Germline V gene lookup returns CDR1 MGHDK and CDR2 SYGVNS. CDR3 amino acids: CASSDAWTGGYNSPLHF. DNA of the CDR3: TGTGCCAGCAGTGATGCCTGGACAGGGGGCTATAATTCACCCCTCCACTTT.

The CDR3 coding sequence is TGTGCCAGCAGCGCGACAGGGGGTCTCACTGAAGCTTTCTTT. It yields the protein CASSATGGLTEAFF. The chain links TRBV9 to TRBJ1-1; 9 nucleotides align to TRBD1. This CDR3 region has 14 residues. Germline CDR1 and CDR2: SGDLS and YYNGEE. J was trimmed by 4 bases and V by 3 bases; bases with no gene match: 4.